There are many counts of the clone carrying this T cell receptor (beta chain). Its antigen is currently unknown. TCRdb fed the multiplex PCR reads into MiXCR, producing one record per CDR3 protein. The data contain approximately 230,000 distinct CDR3 sequences, less than 40% of them singletons. Breast cancer patients provided tissue from their axillary draining lymph nodes. These data belong to a study of breast tumors, draining lymph nodes, adjacent tissues. Study-wide results and limits: Tumor and nontumor repertoires were significantly more similar in luminal-like than in basal-like breast cancer. Tumor T cell lymph node origin was a supported hypothesis, not proven. Compared with lymph nodes, tumors were less diverse; compared with nontumor tissue, more.

Trimming stripped 2 bases from V and 2 bases from J, with 11 bases between. The CDR3 totals 15 residues. Germline V gene lookup returns CDR1 SGHTA and CDR2 FQGTGA. The receptor was derived from a female donor with breast cancer. Some clones in this sample may be carry-over from other donors' samples. The sample comprised axillary lymph node tissue. This chain links TRBV7-3 with TRBJ2-3; tentative D call: TRBD2 (6 bases). CDR3 in DNA: TGTGCCAGCAGCTTACTTAGCGGCTCCACAGATACGCAGTATTTT. Amino acid sequence: CASSLLSGSTDTQYF.